This TCR beta chain emerged from a study of technical replicates of blood from a handful of donors (dated 2017 in TCRdb). As encoded in the germline V gene, CDR1 is SNHLY while CDR2 is FYNNEI. From the cysteine up to the phenylalanine, the CDR3 has a length of 17 residues. Only CDR3 DNA is held: 51 bases, read in frame from base 1. Between the V and J ends, shortened by 5 bases and 7 bases respectively, the junction contains 26 bases. Concerning this clone itself: The antigen it recognizes is unknown. The sample holds no much larger clone one base away, and base qualities are not on file.

Library preparation employed the immunoSEQ multiplex PCR assay. The table was pulled from immuneACCESS by TCRdb, which kept in-frame rearrangements only. Such tables lose some clones; where checked, under half of the loss comes from unresolved V genes, and the rest has no known cause. The sample data list almost 85,000 clones, and about 97% of these were observed just once. 0.15% to 0.2% of the sample is held by the ten biggest clonotypes. The chain was built from TRBV2 and TRBJ1-2; no D gene is confidently identified. The source material was T cells isolated from PBMCs. This TCR was recovered from a human donor in good health. The DNA sequence is given as TGTGCCAGCAGTCCAAAATACCAAGGGAGTGGGTTACGTGGCTACACCTTC. It specifies CASSPKYQGSGLRGYTF.